This entry concerns a single TCR beta chain. The data belong to a study of blood T cell repertoires in COVID-19. Overall study: Nucleic acid was either cDNA or gDNA, and it came from T cells, B-cell-depleted T cells, or PBMCs.

Data came from immunoSEQ multiplex PCR; TCRdb stores just in-frame clones and leaves some out. The sample records around 300,000 clones, 75% to 90% being singletons. The CDR3 covers 15 residues. The germline gives CDR1 LNHNV, CDR2 YYDKDF (reference sequence). J gave up 4 bases and V 0 bases, and 6 bases lay outside the gene matches. V is TRBV15 and J is TRBJ2-7, with 7 positions matching TRBD2. Sequencing input: peripheral blood. This sequence originates from a woman aged 40 to 50 who had recovered from COVID-19. CDR3 sequence reads: CATSRDKASGYEQYF. As DNA, the CDR3 is TGTGCCACCAGCAGAGATAAGGCTAGCGGATACGAGCAGTACTTC.